This T cell receptor beta chain was found in a study of T cells in Graves' hyperthyroidism and ophthalmopathy. Broader study findings: Before onset, by a median of around six months, the model predicted ophthalmopathy. Most expanded thyroid clonotypes above 0.001 recurred in blood.

The authors obtained PBMCs from 10 ml of fresh peripheral blood. From RNA transcripts, TCR beta CDR3 regions were amplified. The primer set for the first-round RT-PCR of the TCR CDR3 was HTBI. TCRdb used MiXCR to reprocess the multiplex PCR reads, holding one entry per CDR3 protein. The table lists about 640,000 distinct CDR3 sequences, roughly 20% of them singletons. CDR3 length: 12 amino acids. Per the germline V gene, CDR1 is SQVTM and CDR2 is ANQGSEA. The ends lost 5 bases at V and 5 bases at J; junction bases unmatched: 5. To note about this clonotype: Its antigen remains unknown.

The sample consisted of blood. This sequence was found in a man aged 25 to 45 with Graves' ophthalmopathy. V is TRBV29-1 and J is TRBJ1-1; TRBD1 matches 7 bases. The CDR3 sequence is CSVRQGVTEAFF. In DNA form, the CDR3 reads TGCAGCGTTCGACAGGGAGTGACTGAAGCTTTCTTT.